One and the same sample provided the 32 T cell receptor beta chains below, sequenced in a study of T cells after yellow fever vaccination. TCRdb itself ran the 5' RACE reads through MiXCR, one entry per CDR3 protein. The table lists 150,000 to 200,000 distinct CDR3 sequences, 6.5% to 8.5% of them singletons. The sample consisted of CD4+ T cells sorted from PBMCs, taken less than 6 days after the first yellow fever vaccination. These receptors originate from a young man who received the YFV17D yellow fever vaccine.

This clonotype was counted ten times or more. The V call is TRBV25-1, the J call TRBJ2-7; perhaps D is TRBD1 or TRBD2 (5 bases each). V lost 2 bases to trimming and J lost 3 bases, with 20 bases between them. Germline CDR1 is MGHDK and CDR2 is SYGVNS. This CDR3 is 17 amino acids long. CDR3 amino acids: CASSENMGVGNGYEQYF. CDR3 nucleotides: TGTGCCAGCAGTGAAAATATGGGGGTGGGAAATGGCTACGAGCAGTACTTC.

The rearrangement links TRBV28 to TRBJ2-7, with 7 nucleotides matching TRBD1. The V segment lost 7 bases and the J segment 4 bases; nucleotides outside the gene matches: 7. Per the germline V gene, CDR1 is MDHEN and CDR2 is SYDVKM. This CDR3 spans 13 amino acids. The CDR3 sequence: CASTAQGFYEQYV. The CDR3 DNA reads TGTGCCAGCACAGCACAGGGGTTTTACGAGCAGTACGTC.

This clonotype was detected ten times or more. The J gene is TRBJ2-7, the V gene TRBV21-1; TRBD1 was called by the table and not checked on the DNA. TRBV21-1 is classified as a pseudogene. This CDR3 is 12 amino acids long. The CDR3 coding sequence is TGTGCCAGCCGGGACAGATACTACGAGCAGTACTTC. Translated, it gives CASRDRYYEQYF.

This clonotype was seen many times. The chain links TRBV20-1 to TRBJ2-3; D perhaps matches TRBD2 (6 bases). The length of the CDR3 is 16 residues. The germline V and J ends were trimmed by 1 base and 5 bases, with 19 bases remaining between them. Germline values: CDR1 DFQATT, CDR2 SNEGSKA (reference sequence). In DNA form, the CDR3 reads TGCAGTGCTAGAGGGGTCGGGGGAGAAGGTTTAGATACGCAGTATTTT. The encoded protein is CSARGVGGEGLDTQYF.

In this sample, this clonotype turned up a few times. This chain joins TRBV5-1 and TRBJ2-3, with D perhaps matching TRBD1 or TRBD2 (5 bases each). The CDR3 consists of 16 residues. Germline V gene data show CDR1 as SGHRS and CDR2 as YFSETQ. V shed 5 bases and J shed 0 bases, with 16 bases lying between them. The CDR3, as DNA: TGCGCCAGCAGACGAGATGGGGGATATAGCACAGATACGCAGTATTTT. Its translation: CASRRDGGYSTDTQYF.

This clonotype has more than one count but fewer than ten. V usage is TRBV24-1 and J usage is TRBJ2-3, with D unresolved. The CDR3 loop spans 9 amino acids. Germline V gives CDR1 KGHDR, CDR2 SFDVKD. Trimming left V 9 bases short and J 5 bases short, with 2 bases between. This chain's CDR3 is CATVDTQYF. The CDR3 nucleotides read TGTGCCACCGTAGATACGCAGTATTTT.

This clonotype was counted many times. The gene calls are TRBV7-9 and TRBJ2-3; D may be TRBD2 (5 bases). V was shortened by 5 bases and J by 4 bases, with 19 bases between the two germline ends. This CDR3 has 16 residues. Germline V gene lookup returns CDR1 SEHNR and CDR2 FQNEAQ (reference sequence). Here the CDR3 DNA reads TGTGCCAGCAGCGCTAGAGCGGTCTCTAAGGCAGATACGCAGTATTTT. Translated, it gives CASSARAVSKADTQYF.

This clonotype was seen a handful of times. The chain employs TRBV18 and TRBJ1-4; D is undetermined. The CDR3 totals 13 residues. Trimming cost V 4 bases and J 7 bases, with 10 bases left between them. CDR1 is KGHSH and CDR2 is LQKENI in the germline V gene. CDR3 sequence reads: CASSLIAREKLFF. The CDR3 DNA reads as TGTGCCAGCTCACTCATTGCCCGTGAAAAACTGTTTTTT.

This clonotype was detected ten times or more. J is TRBJ2-5 and V is TRBV7-2; the match to TRBD2 covers 10 bases. Germline V gene sequence: CDR1 SGHTA, CDR2 FQGNSA. CDR3 length: 14 residues. V was clipped by 4 bases and J by 4 bases; unmatched bases: 3. The CDR3 loop is CASSSGLALETQYF. Written as DNA, the CDR3 is TGTGCCAGCAGCTCGGGACTAGCGTTAGAGACCCAGTACTTC. The full variable domain, rest sourced from reference TRBV7-2 and TRBJ2-5, is GAGVSQSPSNKVTEKGKDVELRCDPISGHTALYWYRQSLGQGLEFLIYFQGNSAPDKSGLPSDRFSAERTGGSVSTLTIQRTQQEDSAVYLCASSSGLALETQYFGPGTRLLVL.

The chain combines TRBV20-1 with TRBJ2-3, with 8 bases lining up with TRBD2. CDR1 and CDR2 (germline): DFQATT, SNEGSKA (reference sequence). The CDR3 spans 15 residues. Trimming took 5 bases from V and 6 from J; bases not matched to a gene: 13. The CDR3 spells CSAPKRAGVRDTQYF. For the CDR3, the DNA is TGCAGTGCTCCCAAAAGAGCGGGGGTACGGGATACGCAGTATTTT.

This clonotype was observed many times. The V and J genes are TRBV6-5 and TRBJ2-3; tentative D call: TRBD2 (6 bases). V was clipped by 6 bases and J by 4 bases, with 11 bases between them. The length of the CDR3 is 13 residues. Germline assignment: CDR1 MNHEY and CDR2 SVGAGI. CDR3 in DNA: TGTGCCAGCAGACGCCCGGGGGCAGATACGCAGTATTTT. Residues: CASRRPGADTQYF.

In its sample, this clonotype was seen many times. The chain's CDR3 is CASSLGGPPGQGEKLFF. DNA of the CDR3: TGTGCCAGCAGCTTAGGGGGACCTCCGGGACAGGGAGAAAAACTGTTTTTT. The genes are TRBV11-2 and TRBJ1-4, with TRBD1 matching 9 bases. The CDR3 runs to 17 residues. The V and J ends lost 1 base and 8 bases, in that order; junction bases with no gene match: 11. Germline loops: CDR1 SGHAT, CDR2 FQNNGV.

The chain couples TRBV6-4 to TRBJ1-1; the D gene is possibly TRBD1 (6 bases). Germline-derived CDR1 and CDR2 are MRHNA and SNTAGT. V lost 10 bases and J 1 base, leaving 16 bases between the germline ends. The CDR3 sequence is 14 residues long. The CDR3 here is CAIRLGGSNTEAFF. DNA for the CDR3: TGTGCCATCCGGTTGGGGGGCTCGAACACTGAAGCTTTCTTT.

At least ten counts were recorded for this clonotype. The genes are TRBV6-2 or TRBV6-3 and TRBJ2-6, with D maybe TRBD2 (6 bases). CDR1 and CDR2 from the germline V gene are MNHEY and SVGEGT. Trimming left V 8 bases short and J 0 bases short, with 14 bases between. This CDR3 has 16 residues. The CDR3 here is CASGGSAYSGANVLTF. CDR3 bases: TGTGCCAGCGGAGGGAGTGCCTACTCTGGGGCCAACGTCCTGACTTTC.

There are a few counts of this clonotype. The rearrangement uses TRBV27 and TRBJ1-2; D call uncertain. V lost 5 bases to trimming and J lost 2 bases, with 12 bases between them. The CDR3 loop spans 14 amino acids. Germline CDR1 and CDR2: MNHEY and SMNVEV (reference sequence). This CDR3 is CASSPLQSNYGYTF. The CDR3 DNA is TGTGCCAGCAGTCCCCTACAGAGCAACTATGGCTACACCTTC.

This clonotype has just a few counts. This chain joins TRBV5-1 and TRBJ2-7, with 8 bases aligning to TRBD2. The germline gives CDR1 SGHRS, CDR2 YFSETQ. The CDR3 has 14 residues. J lost 4 bases, V lost 4 bases, and 7 bases had no gene match. In DNA, the CDR3 is TGCGCCAGCAGCCCCACGGGGGGGCAGTACGAGCAGTACGTC. Protein product: CASSPTGGQYEQYV.

This clonotype was seen at least ten times. This rearrangement joins TRBV12-3 or TRBV12-4 to TRBJ2-4; possibly TRBD1 for D (5 bases). The CDR3 consists of 15 residues. Between the trimmed V and J ends, which lost 6 bases and 4 bases, there was a span of 16 bases. The CDR3 coding sequence is TGTGCCAGCAGGCAGACCATGGGGCCAAAAAACATTCAGTACTTC. Encoded protein: CASRQTMGPKNIQYF.

In its sample, this clonotype was seen many times. The chain has TRBV6-1 and TRBJ2-2; either TRBD1 or TRBD2 may fit D (6 bases each). This CDR3 spans 15 amino acids. The germline V gene has CDR1 MNHNS and CDR2 SASEGT. V lost 6 bases to trimming and J lost 3 bases, with 14 bases between them. The CDR3 DNA reads TGTGCCAGCAGCCCCGGGGGCTTAGACACCGGGGAGCTGTTTTTT. This gives the protein CASSPGGLDTGELFF.

This clonotype was detected many times. The chain joins TRBV29-1 to TRBJ1-2; D might be TRBD1 (5 bases). The CDR3 totals 14 residues. Per germline, CDR1 SQVTM and CDR2 ANQGSEA. V was trimmed by 6 bases and J by 5 bases, leaving 19 bases between them. As DNA, the CDR3 is TGCAGCGTGGGGGTACCAGGTGGGACTTATGGCTACACCTTC. Its translation is CSVGVPGGTYGYTF.

This clonotype appeared a single time. This chain uses TRBV5-5 with TRBJ1-1; D call uncertain. Trimming shortened V by 5 bases and J by 2 bases, and 7 bases separated the two germline ends. The germline V gene encodes CDR1 SGHKS and CDR2 YYEKEE (reference sequence). The CDR3 is 12 amino acids. CDR3 DNA: TGTGCCAGCAGTAAGGGAAACACTGAAGCTTTCTTT. This translates into CASSKGNTEAFF.

This clonotype has ten or more counts. The V and J genes are TRBV11-2 and TRBJ2-1; no reliable D call. From germline, CDR1 is SGHAT and CDR2 FQNNGV. With 0 bases removed from V and 9 bases from J, the gap between germline ends came to 3 bases. The CDR3 contains 11 residues. CDR3 DNA sequence: TGTGCCAGCAGCTTAGACTTTGAGCAGTTCTTC. It yields the protein CASSLDFEQFF.

This clonotype was observed at least ten times. V and J are TRBV7-2 and TRBJ1-2; 7 positions agree with TRBD1. Germline V gives CDR1 SGHTA, CDR2 FQGNSA. The junction had 5 bases not matched to a gene; V was cut back by 7 bases and J by 0 bases. The CDR3 covers 14 residues. The CDR3 coding sequence is TGTGCCAGCAAAACAGGGGACGCTAACTATGGCTACACCTTC. It translates to CASKTGDANYGYTF. Based on the CDR3 plus reference TRBV7-2 and TRBJ1-2, the full variable domain is GAGVSQSPSNKVTEKGKDVELRCDPISGHTALYWYRQSLGQGLEFLIYFQGNSAPDKSGLPSDRFSAERTGGSVSTLTIQRTQQEDSAVYLCASKTGDANYGYTFGSGTRLTVV.

This clonotype showed up just a few times. J is TRBJ1-1 and V is TRBV12-3 or TRBV12-4, with D uncertain. Trimming stripped 5 bases from V and 8 bases from J, with 12 bases between. CDR3 size: 12 residues. The CDR3 sequence is CASSRQTQEAFF. Here the CDR3 DNA reads TGTGCCAGCAGTCGCCAGACTCAGGAAGCTTTCTTT.

The genes are TRBV6-2 or TRBV6-3 and TRBJ2-5; no clear D gene. The V end was cut by 7 bases, the J end by 6 bases, with 12 bases between. Germline V gene data show CDR1 as MNHEY and CDR2 as SVGEGT. This CDR3 is 12 amino acids long. The DNA for the CDR3 is TGTGCCAGCACCCACATTATGAAGACCCAGTACTTC. Translating gives CASTHIMKTQYF.

The sample holds many counts of this clonotype. The chain recombines TRBV29-1 with TRBJ2-5, with TRBD1 matching 7 bases. This CDR3 comprises 14 residues. Germline V lookup: CDR1 SQVTM, CDR2 ANQGSEA. Trimming removed 3 bases from V and 0 bases from J; junction bases left unmatched: 4. CDR3 nucleotide sequence: TGCAGCGTTGAGATGACAGGGCACCAAGAGACCCAGTACTTC. This translates into CSVEMTGHQETQYF. The whole variable domain, remainder taken from reference TRBV29-1 and TRBJ2-5, is SAVISQKPSRDICQRGTSLTIQCQVDSQVTMMFWYRQQPGQSLTLIATANQGSEATYESGFVIDKFPISRPNLTFSTLTVSNMSPEDSSIYLCSVEMTGHQETQYFGPGTRLLVL.

This clonotype came up many times. The chain carries TRBV5-1 and TRBJ2-1; D is unresolved. V was cut by 4 bases and J by 4 bases, with 12 bases left in between. The CDR3 is 14 residues long. Per germline, CDR1 SGHRS and CDR2 YFSETQ. CDR3 coding DNA: TGCGCCAGCAGCCTTGGTCTGGGTTACAATGAGCAGTTCTTC. As protein: CASSLGLGYNEQFF.

The J gene is TRBJ2-7, the V gene TRBV12-3 or TRBV12-4; possibly TRBD1 or TRBD2 for D (5 bases each). Trimming pared 5 bases from V and 4 bases from J, leaving 9 bases between. The CDR3 spans 12 residues. The CDR3 bases are TGTGCCAGCAGTAGGGACGGATACGAGCAGTACGTC. Translation gives CASSRDGYEQYV.

This clonotype was recorded many times. DNA of the CDR3: TGCGCCAGCAGCCAAGATAGGGTAGCTCGGGCCGGGGAGCTGTTTTTT. Translation: CASSQDRVARAGELFF. The chain couples TRBV4-1 to TRBJ2-2; D gene uncertain. Germline V gene lookup returns CDR1 MGHRA and CDR2 YSYEKL. V was clipped by 0 bases and J by 6 bases, with 14 bases between them. The CDR3 has 16 amino acids.

This clonotype was counted at least ten times. The chain has TRBV2 and TRBJ1-2; maybe TRBD1 (6 bases). Per germline, CDR1 SNHLY and CDR2 FYNNEI. The CDR3 contains 13 residues. The V and J ends lost 6 bases and 8 bases respectively, with 16 bases between them. The CDR3 coding sequence is TGTGCCAGCAGCGCAATGGGGGGCGGGGGCTACACCTTC. Encoded protein: CASSAMGGGGYTF. Combining the CDR3 with reference TRBV2 and TRBJ1-2 gives the whole variable domain EPEVTQTPSHQVTQMGQEVILRCVPISNHLYFYWYRQILGQKVEFLVSFYNNEISEKSEIFDDQFSVERPDGSNFTLKIRSTKLEDSAMYFCASSAMGGGGYTFGSGTRLTVV.

This clonotype was seen at least ten times. The V and J genes are TRBV5-8 and TRBJ1-2; 8 positions match TRBD1. Per germline, CDR1 SGHTS and CDR2 YDEGEE. The J segment lost 2 bases and the V segment lost 3 bases, leaving 6 bases of the junction unmatched. The CDR3 covers 15 residues. This chain's CDR3 is CASSWGDRPNYGYTF. CDR3 coding DNA: TGTGCCAGCAGCTGGGGGGACAGGCCAAACTATGGCTACACCTTC.

Ten or more counts support this clonotype. The chain's CDR3 is CASSFRTNTGELFF. CDR3 nucleotide sequence: TGTGCCAGCAGCTTCAGGACGAACACCGGGGAGCTGTTTTTT. The chain recombines TRBV7-2 with TRBJ2-2; D remains ambiguous. The CDR3 is 14 residues long. V gave up 3 bases and J gave up 0 bases, with 5 bases separating them. Germline-derived CDR1 and CDR2 are SGHTA and FQGNSA.

The chain carries TRBV10-3 and TRBJ1-1, with D uncertain. CDR1 is ENHRY, CDR2 SYGVKD, per germline. The length of the CDR3 is 14 residues. V was cut by 4 bases and J by 1 base, with 10 bases left in between. CDR3 in amino acids: CAISVRQQNTEAFF. CDR3 nucleotides: TGTGCCATCAGTGTGCGGCAGCAGAACACTGAAGCTTTCTTT.